The entry that follows covers one TCR beta chain sequence. Its cognate antigen has yet to be identified. Base quality data are lacking; no much larger clone is found one base away. These data are taken from a study of blood T cell repertoires in COVID-19 (dated by TCRdb to the early 2020s). Background on the whole study: Samples from collaborators originated in the United States, Italy and Spain and spanned both the acute and convalescent phases of COVID-19. The prospective study material was composed of cDNA or gDNA derived from T cells, B-cell-depleted T cells, or PBMCs. The dataset comprised deeply sampled blood TCRbeta repertoires from subjects exposed to, actively infected with, or recovered from COVID-19. The repertoires were released in a freely available public database meant as a resource for research on the immune response to SARS-CoV-2. Samples were obtained from the ongoing ImmuneRACE study (first 160 participants) and from about 1,300 subjects provided by 6 global collaborators. Nearly every sample came with metadata listing a de-identified subject ID, COVID-19 status, age in years and sex. Where HLA class I and class II types were available, the types were taken from metadata supplied by the sample provider, not from assay-based typing.

What the research found in general, with its limitations: The quantity of clinical and demographic metadata differed by source and by participant and was supplied without curation.

The immunoSEQ Assay, a bias-controlled multiplex PCR, was used to amplify TCRbeta CDR3 regions from genomic DNA. The authors' analysis ran thus. The number of nucleated cells in each sample was estimated from the amplification of reference gene primers within the assay. To quantify the absolute abundance of each unique TCRbeta CDR3 rearrangement, sequence reads were collapsed and filtered. For each sample, productive Simpson clonality was calculated as the square root of Simpson's diversity index over productive rearrangements. TCRdb stores this immuneACCESS table with in-frame sequences only. Part of the clones is absent; in the studies checked, under half of the shortfall reflects unresolved V genes, and no reason is known for the rest. V and J calls and clone size are copied from that table; D and trimming were computed from the DNA. Here the sample has around 78,000 clones; roughly 88% occur a single time. Around a quarter of the sample belongs to the ten largest clones.

The collaborating institutions used their own protocols to collect whole blood in K2EDTA tubes. For TCRbeta analysis, collaborator samples were shipped as frozen whole blood, as isolated PBMCs, or as DNA extracted from either sample type. For CDR1 and CDR2, the germline V gene lists SGDLS and YYNGEE. Measured from the cysteine to the phenylalanine, the CDR3 is 15 residues long. The sequence is cut down to CDR3 DNA, 45 bases in frame from base 1. A distance of 13 bases separates the germline ends of V and J, which lose 0 bases and 6 bases respectively. This clonotype was sampled from a man in his forties or fifties with active or convalescent COVID-19. Sequencing was done on a sample of peripheral blood. In this chain, TRBV9 is recombined with TRBJ2-1; there is no confident call for the D gene. The nucleotide sequence reads TGTGCCAGCAGCGTAGGATACCACACGGGCAATGAGCAGTTCTTC. Its protein product is CASSVGYHTGNEQFF. With the rest looked up from the reference TRBV9 and TRBJ2-1 genes rather than sequenced, the full variable domain is DSGVTQTPKHLITATGQRVTLRCSPRSGDLSVYWYQQSLDQGLQFLIQYYNGEERAKGNILERFSAQQFPDLHSELNLSSLELGDSALYFCASSVGYHTGNEQFFGPGTRLTVL.